Below are 28 T cell receptor beta chains sequenced from a single sample in a study of CD8 T cells in Susac syndrome. Random hexamers were used to reverse transcribe the RNA input (roughly 0.5 to 1 ug). TCRdb fed the immunoSEQ multiplex PCR reads into MiXCR, producing one record per CDR3 protein. The table includes under 200,000 distinct CDR3 sequences, approximately 95% detected once. The source material was CD4+ T cells from PBMCs. The receptors here all came from a human donor with Susac syndrome.

This chain connects TRBV20-1 to TRBJ2-5; perhaps TRBD1 as D (5 bases). The V gene's germline CDR1 is DFQATT and CDR2 SNEGSKA (reference sequence). The germline V and J ends were trimmed by 1 base and 11 bases, with 23 bases remaining between them. The CDR3 has 15 residues. CDR3 in amino acids: CSARGENTGSWAQYF. CDR3 bases: TGCAGTGCTAGAGGCGAAAATACAGGCTCGTGGGCTCAGTACTTC.

This chain joins TRBV5-4 and TRBJ2-1; 8 bases align to TRBD2. This CDR3 region has 14 residues. V shed 1 base and J 9 bases; nucleotides not matched to a gene: 6. Germline assignment: CDR1 SGHNT and CDR2 YYREEE (reference sequence). CDR3 protein: CASSLRGGRGEQFF. The CDR3 nucleotides read TGTGCCAGCAGCTTGCGGGGGGGCCGAGGTGAGCAGTTCTTC. Variable domain in full (rest from reference TRBV5-4 and TRBJ2-1): ETGVTQSPTHLIKTRGQQVTLRCSSQSGHNTVSWYQQALGQGPQFIFQYYREEENGRGNFPPRFSGLQFPNYSSELNVNALELDDSALYLCASSLRGGRGEQFFGPGTRLTVL.

This clonotype was seen a single time. The chain has TRBV29-1 and TRBJ1-4; 7 nucleotides line up with TRBD1. CDR3 size: 14 residues. Trimming cost V 6 bases and J 11 bases; bases outside gene matches: 15. CDR1 is SQVTM and CDR2 is ANQGSEA in the germline V gene. CDR3 sequence reads: CSVMENSRGDKLFF. CDR3 DNA: TGCAGCGTCATGGAAAACTCCAGGGGGGACAAACTGTTTTTT.

The genes are TRBV4-2 and TRBJ2-1; 7 positions agree with TRBD2. J gave up 1 base and V 4 bases, and 10 bases lay outside the gene matches. The germline CDR1 and CDR2 sequences are LGHNA and YNFKEQ. There are 17 residues in the CDR3. The CDR3 loop is CASSPSLREVSYNEQFF. The CDR3, as DNA: TGTGCCAGCAGCCCTTCTTTACGGGAGGTGTCCTACAATGAGCAGTTCTTC.

The genes are TRBV6-5 and TRBJ2-3, with a tentative D call TRBD1 (6 bases). Germline V gene sequence: CDR1 MNHEY, CDR2 SVGAGI. The V end lost 9 bases, the J end lost 1 base, and 11 bases lay between the germline ends. This CDR3 region has 13 residues. CDR3 coding DNA: TGTGCCAGTAACAGGGTCGGCACAGATACGCAGTATTTT. Residues: CASNRVGTDTQYF.

V usage is TRBV7-9 and J usage is TRBJ2-3; the D is unclear. Deletions cut 2 bases from V and 5 bases from J, with 11 bases between. The germline V gene has CDR1 SEHNR and CDR2 FQNEAQ (reference sequence). This CDR3 region has 14 residues. CDR3 coding DNA: TGTGCCAGCAGCTTATATGGCTTGTTAGATACGCAGTATTTT. Its translation is CASSLYGLLDTQYF.

The rearrangement links TRBV19 to TRBJ2-1; 7 positions agree with TRBD2. CDR3 length equals 14 residues. Per germline, CDR1 LNHDA and CDR2 SQIVND (reference sequence). Trimming took 6 bases from V and 8 from J; bases not matched to a gene: 10. CDR3 nucleotide sequence: TGTGCCAGTAGCCCGGGACTACCCACGGATGAGCAGTTCTTC. It codes for CASSPGLPTDEQFF.

The rearrangement joins TRBV9 to TRBJ2-5; D may correspond to TRBD1 or TRBD2 (5 bases each). The CDR3 is made up of 16 amino acids. Germline lookup yields CDR1 SGDLS and CDR2 YYNGEE. V shed 4 bases and J shed 4 bases, with 20 bases lying between them. CDR3 nucleotides: TGTGCCAGCAGCCCCCGCGAGGGGTCGTTTGGAGAGACCCAGTACTTC. This codes for CASSPREGSFGETQYF.

In DNA, the CDR3 is TGTGCCACCAGTGATCCAAGGACTAGCGGGGATACGCAGTATTTT. Its protein is CATSDPRTSGDTQYF. The chain links TRBV24-1 to TRBJ2-3; 11 bases are shared with TRBD2. Germline trimming cut 3 bases from V and 6 bases from J; bases unmatched to any gene: 4. Per the germline V gene, CDR1 is KGHDR and CDR2 is SFDVKD. This CDR3 region has 15 residues.

The chain couples TRBV20-1 to TRBJ2-3; 11 bases map to TRBD2. This CDR3 contains 14 residues. V dropped 5 bases and J dropped 5; count of bases not matched to a gene: 6. Germline V gene data show CDR1 as DFQATT and CDR2 as SNEGSKA (reference sequence). The CDR3 region has the DNA TGCAGTGCTCTAGGAGGACTAGCGGGAGATACGCAGTATTTT. Translated: CSALGGLAGDTQYF.

This clonotype was found a few times. V and J are TRBV3-1 and TRBJ2-3, with 7 bases that match TRBD2. The CDR3 contains 15 residues. Trimming cost V 1 base and J 2 bases; bases outside gene matches: 3. Germline CDR1 is LGHDT and CDR2 is YNNKEL (reference sequence). Here the CDR3 DNA reads TGTGCCAGCAGCCAAGGAGCGGGGTCCACAGATACGCAGTATTTT. Translated, it gives CASSQGAGSTDTQYF.

This clonotype was found once. J is TRBJ2-2 and V is TRBV30; 9 nucleotides match TRBD1. The CDR3 contains 17 residues. Germline loops: CDR1 GTSNPN, CDR2 SVGIG (reference sequence). Unmatched junction bases numbered 15, after V lost 4 bases and J lost 6 bases. The CDR3 loop is CAWTDGFQDRGAGELFF. The CDR3 DNA sequence: TGTGCCTGGACGGATGGATTCCAAGACAGGGGGGCCGGGGAGCTGTTTTTT.

The chain combines TRBV2 with TRBJ2-5; 7 nucleotides align to TRBD2. The V segment lost 8 bases and the J segment 7 bases; nucleotides outside the gene matches: 10. The CDR3 extends over 13 amino acids. Germline values: CDR1 SNHLY, CDR2 FYNNEI. CDR3 nucleotides: TGTGCCAGCGGGGGGAGCGGGGCTCTGACCCAGTACTTC. Translating gives CASGGSGALTQYF.

V gene TRBV14 combines with J gene TRBJ2-7; D is perhaps TRBD1 (5 bases). Germline V lookup: CDR1 SGHDN, CDR2 FVKESK. There are 14 residues in the CDR3. V was shortened by 4 bases and J by 3 bases, with 13 bases between the two germline ends. DNA for the CDR3: TGTGCCAGCAGCCCCCCAGGGTGGAACTACGAGCAGTACTTC. The encoded protein is CASSPPGWNYEQYF.

The V call is TRBV20-1, the J call TRBJ2-7, with D unresolved. This CDR3 region has 13 residues. The ends were cut back, 3 bases at V and 7 bases at J, with 16 bases in the middle. CDR1 DFQATT and CDR2 SNEGSKA come from the germline V gene (reference sequence). Written as DNA, the CDR3 is TGCAGTGCTAGCCGGGCCTTAACACGGGAGCAGTACTTC. As protein: CSASRALTREQYF.

This chain uses TRBV29-1 with TRBJ1-3; perhaps TRBD1 as D (6 bases). The CDR3 sequence is 11 residues long. Germline V gives CDR1 SQVTM, CDR2 ANQGSEA. Trimming took off 7 bases at V and 5 bases at J, with 9 bases between the two ends. The CDR3 sequence is CSGDIRNTIYF. The CDR3 DNA follows: TGCAGCGGGGACATCCGAAACACCATATATTTT.

This chain connects TRBV20-1 to TRBJ1-6, with D perhaps TRBD1 (5 bases). The germline gives CDR1 DFQATT, CDR2 SNEGSKA (reference sequence). The CDR3 consists of 13 residues. CDR3 protein: CSGGQGGNSPLHF. In DNA, the CDR3 is TGCTCCGGAGGGCAGGGAGGTAACTCACCCCTCCACTTT.

The rearrangement uses TRBV7-3 and TRBJ2-1, with D unclear. The CDR3 length is 16 residues. Germline lookup yields CDR1 SGHTA and CDR2 FQGTGA. V was shortened by 0 bases and J by 2 bases, with 11 bases between the two germline ends. The CDR3 DNA reads as TGTGCCAGCAGCTTAACTTTCGTTCCAACCTACAATGAGCAGTTCTTC. Protein sequence: CASSLTFVPTYNEQFF.

This chain connects TRBV15 to TRBJ2-7; D call uncertain. The CDR3 covers 13 residues. The germline V and J ends were trimmed by 3 bases and 1 base, with 7 bases remaining between them. Germline V CDR1 and CDR2: LNHNV, YYDKDF (reference sequence). CDR3 sequence (DNA): TGTGCCACCAGCAGGAACCCTTCCTACGAGCAGTACGTC. Its protein product is CATSRNPSYEQYV.

The rearrangement uses TRBV2 and TRBJ2-5, with 7 nucleotides matching TRBD1. From germline, CDR1 is SNHLY and CDR2 FYNNEI. The CDR3 contains 14 residues. The trim removed 3 bases at V and 2 bases at J, leaving 3 bases unmatched. For the CDR3, the DNA is TGTGCCAGCAGTGAGGGCAGGGGGCAAGAGACCCAGTACTTC. The encoded protein is CASSEGRGQETQYF. The complete variable domain, with remaining parts taken from reference TRBV2 and TRBJ2-5, reads EPEVTQTPSHQVTQMGQEVILRCVPISNHLYFYWYRQILGQKVEFLVSFYNNEISEKSEIFDDQFSVERPDGSNFTLKIRSTKLEDSAMYFCASSEGRGQETQYFGPGTRLLVL.

This chain connects TRBV27 to TRBJ1-4; D may be TRBD1 (6 bases). V was pared by 3 bases and J by 10 bases, with 9 bases between. The CDR3 contains 12 residues. Germline CDR1 is MNHEY and CDR2 is SMNVEV (reference sequence). The CDR3 bases are TGTGCCAGCAGTTTTACAGGGCGAAAACTGTTTTTT. Its protein is CASSFTGRKLFF.

The V and J genes are TRBV19 and TRBJ1-5, with D possibly TRBD1 on 6 matching bases. The germline gives CDR1 LNHDA, CDR2 SQIVND (reference sequence). Trimming stripped 5 bases from V and 5 bases from J, with 13 bases between. The CDR3 has 14 residues. CDR3 nucleotides: TGTGCCAGTAGTCCGTCAGGGGACCATCAGCCCCAGCATTTT. Its translation: CASSPSGDHQPQHF.

This chain joins TRBV28 and TRBJ1-1; TRBD1 might be the D (5 bases). V shed 6 bases and J shed 7 bases, with 12 bases lying between them. This CDR3 comprises 12 residues. CDR1 and CDR2 (germline): MDHEN, SYDVKM. CDR3 sequence: CASSIGRGEAFF. DNA for the CDR3: TGTGCCAGCAGCATAGGGAGGGGTGAAGCTTTCTTT.

The chain is built from TRBV20-1 and TRBJ1-5; weak D call: TRBD1 (5 bases). CDR3 length: 13 amino acids. Deletions cut 5 bases from V and 2 bases from J, with 10 bases between. Germline V gene sequence: CDR1 DFQATT, CDR2 SNEGSKA (reference sequence). In DNA form, the CDR3 reads TGCAGTGCTCTTCGGGACGGCAATCAGCCCCAGCATTTT. Translation: CSALRDGNQPQHF.

The chain is built from TRBV15 and TRBJ1-4; the match to TRBD1 covers 10 bases. V trimming: 1 base; J trimming: 6 bases; junction bases outside the gene matches: 11. The CDR3 consists of 18 residues. CDR1 is LNHNV and CDR2 is YYDKDF in the germline V gene (reference sequence). The CDR3: CATSRARDRGSAYEKLFF. The CDR3 bases are TGTGCCACCAGCAGAGCAAGGGACAGGGGTTCAGCGTATGAAAAACTGTTTTTT.

The V and J genes are TRBV3-1 and TRBJ2-1, with unresolved D. The germline CDR1 and CDR2 sequences are LGHDT and YNNKEL (reference sequence). Trimming took off 1 base at V and 4 bases at J, with 8 bases between the two ends. CDR3 length equals 14 residues. The CDR3 nucleotides are TGTGCCAGCAGCCAAGTCGGAACGTACAATGAGCAGTTCTTC. It encodes CASSQVGTYNEQFF.

The V gene is TRBV5-1, the J gene TRBJ2-7; D assignment may be TRBD1 or TRBD2 (6 bases each). Germline lookup yields CDR1 SGHRS and CDR2 YFSETQ. The ends were cut back, 0 bases at V and 2 bases at J, with 12 bases in the middle. The CDR3 runs 15 residues. As DNA, the CDR3 is TGCGCCAGCAGCTTGGGCGACAGGACTACCTACGAGCAGTACTTC. This codes for CASSLGDRTTYEQYF.

V is TRBV20-1 and J is TRBJ2-7; D remains unclear. There are 12 residues in the CDR3. CDR1 and CDR2 (germline): DFQATT, SNEGSKA (reference sequence). Trimming left V 0 bases short and J 4 bases short, with 7 bases between. The CDR3 DNA reads TGCAGTGCTAGAGATCTTGGGTACGAGCAGTACTTC. Translating gives CSARDLGYEQYF.